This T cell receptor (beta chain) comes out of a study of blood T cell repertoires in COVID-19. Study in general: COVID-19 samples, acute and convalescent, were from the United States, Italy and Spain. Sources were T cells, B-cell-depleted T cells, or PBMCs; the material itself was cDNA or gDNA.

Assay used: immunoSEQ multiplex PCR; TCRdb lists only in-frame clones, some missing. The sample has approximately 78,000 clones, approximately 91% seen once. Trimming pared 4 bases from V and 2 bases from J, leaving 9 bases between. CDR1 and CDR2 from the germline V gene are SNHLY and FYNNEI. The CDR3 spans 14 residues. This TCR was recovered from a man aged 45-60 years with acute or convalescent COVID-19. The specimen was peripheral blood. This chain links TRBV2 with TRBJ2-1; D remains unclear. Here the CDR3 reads CASSGSFAYNEQFF. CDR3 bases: TGTGCCAGCAGTGGTTCTTTTGCCTACAATGAGCAGTTCTTC. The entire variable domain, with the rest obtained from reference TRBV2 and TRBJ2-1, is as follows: EPEVTQTPSHQVTQMGQEVILRCVPISNHLYFYWYRQILGQKVEFLVSFYNNEISEKSEIFDDQFSVERPDGSNFTLKIRSTKLEDSAMYFCASSGSFAYNEQFFGPGTRLTVL.